One sample yielded the 29 T cell receptor beta chains listed below, sequenced in a study of blood T cells in healthy people across ages. For the second PCR, which ran for about 7 to 11 cycles, a sample-barcoded 5' primer and a J-beta primer mix were used. One entry per CDR3 protein results from TCRdb running MiXCR on the 5' RACE reads. The profile covers some 790,000 distinct CDR3 sequences, with around 30% appearing a single time and roughly a sixth taken by the ten largest. The specimen sequenced was blood. The origin of the receptors is a woman of 80 years or more in good health.

The rearrangement joins TRBV20-1 to TRBJ1-4, with D perhaps matching TRBD1 (5 bases). V gave up 0 bases and J gave up 3 bases, with 11 bases separating them. The CDR3 has 15 residues. CDR1 and CDR2 from the germline V gene are DFQATT and SNEGSKA (reference sequence). Here the CDR3 DNA reads TGCAGTGCTAGAGATTCGGGGGTGGCTAATGAAAAACTGTTTTTT. This gives the protein CSARDSGVANEKLFF.

Details on this clonotype: Mismatch with germline at one junction end may stem from a read error. The chain couples TRBV6-5 to TRBJ1-1; D ambiguous. In germline, CDR1 is MNHEY, CDR2 SVGAGI. The CDR3 has 15 amino acids. The CDR3 loop reads CAGSYSASMNTEAFF. The DNA for the CDR3 is TGTGCCGGCAGTTACTCGGCCTCAATGAACACTGAAGCTTTCTTT.

This clonotype was detected many times. The chain carries TRBV4-1 and TRBJ2-1, with TRBD2 matching 15 bases. Germline assignment: CDR1 MGHRA and CDR2 YSYEKL. Trimming took 3 bases from V and 8 from J; bases not matched to a gene: 5. This CDR3 comprises 16 residues. For the CDR3, the DNA is TGCGCCAGCAGCCAGGGACTAGCGGGGGGACTCCATGAGCAGTTCTTC. This sequence encodes CASSQGLAGGLHEQFF.

The chain uses TRBV27 and TRBJ1-4, with unresolved D. The length of the CDR3 is 14 residues. Germline CDR1 MNHEY, CDR2 SMNVEV (reference sequence). The V and J ends lost 2 bases and 7 bases respectively, with 11 bases between them. The CDR3 DNA is TGTGCCAGCAGTTTAGGTCAGTTTGCTGAAAAACTGTTTTTT. Translation: CASSLGQFAEKLFF.

With regard to this clonotype: A much larger clone differs from this one at a single base, so this may be a read error. The chain employs TRBV20-1 and TRBJ2-1; 9 bases agree with TRBD1. Germline CDR1 and CDR2: DFQATT and SNEGSKA (reference sequence). The length of the CDR3 is 14 residues. CDR3 sequence: CSTSPGQGHNEQFF. The CDR3, as DNA: TGCAGTACTAGCCCGGGACAGGGCCACAATGAGCAGTTCTTC.

A few counts support this clonotype. The rearrangement uses TRBV6-5 and TRBJ2-7, with TRBD2 as a possible D gene (7 bases). V dropped 0 bases and J dropped 2 bases, with 11 bases sitting between them. In germline, CDR1 is MNHEY, CDR2 SVGAGI. The CDR3 runs to 15 residues. The CDR3 loop reads CASSYSGGPTYEQYF. In nucleotides, the CDR3 is TGTGCCAGCAGTTACTCGGGGGGGCCGACCTACGAGCAGTACTTC.

The sample holds a few counts of this clonotype. V usage is TRBV7-8 and J usage is TRBJ1-2; weak D call: TRBD1 (6 bases). Trimming cost V 4 bases and J 2 bases, with 20 bases left between them. The CDR3 runs 17 residues. Germline loops: CDR1 SGHVS, CDR2 FQNEAQ. CDR3 DNA sequence: TGTGCCAGCAGCTCCTCATACAGGGTCAAAGGGAACTATGGCTACACCTTC. Protein sequence: CASSSSYRVKGNYGYTF.

This clonotype has only a few counts. This rearrangement joins TRBV6-2 or TRBV6-3 to TRBJ2-7, with 7 positions matching TRBD2. J gave up 7 bases and V 6 bases, and 12 bases lay outside the gene matches. The CDR3 covers 14 residues. Germline V gene lookup returns CDR1 MNHEY and CDR2 SVGEGT. In DNA form, the CDR3 reads TGTGCCAGCAGCCGTTATTTGGGAGGGTATGAGCAGTACTTC. As protein: CASSRYLGGYEQYF.

This clonotype was seen ten or more times. The chain uses TRBV12-3 or TRBV12-4 and TRBJ2-3; 12 nucleotides line up with TRBD2. Germline trimming cut 3 bases from V and 2 bases from J; bases unmatched to any gene: 6. The CDR3 is 17 amino acids. Written as DNA, the CDR3 is TGTGCCAGCAGTTTGAGACTAGCGGGGGCCCACACAGATACGCAGTATTTT. Protein product: CASSLRLAGAHTDTQYF.

In its sample, this clonotype was seen many times. The rearrangement joins TRBV12-3 or TRBV12-4 to TRBJ2-3, with no clear D. There are 12 residues in the CDR3. V shed 1 base and J shed 6 bases, with 5 bases lying between them. CDR3 bases: TGTGCCAGCAGTTTAGACTGGGATACGCAGTATTTT. Translated, it gives CASSLDWDTQYF.

This clonotype was seen repeatedly, ten times or more. Relative to the germline gene, one junction end is altered; a read error may explain this. This rearrangement joins TRBV5-6 to TRBJ1-2; no definite D call. The V gene's germline CDR1 is SGHDT and CDR2 YYEEEE. This CDR3 comprises 14 residues. DNA of the CDR3: TGCGCCAGCAGCTTGGCGCTTACTAACTATGGCTACACCTTC. It yields the protein CASSLALTNYGYTF.

In its sample, this clonotype was seen many times. The rearrangement joins TRBV6-6 to TRBJ1-5; D is undetermined. The germline V and J ends were trimmed by 2 bases and 2 bases, with 7 bases remaining between them. CDR3 length: 14 residues. CDR1 and CDR2 from the germline V gene are MNHNY and SVGAGI (reference sequence). The DNA for the CDR3 is TGTGCCAGCAGTTACCTGGGAGGCAATCAGCCCCAGCATTTT. This sequence encodes CASSYLGGNQPQHF.

The chain joins TRBV27 to TRBJ1-3, with no clear D. Germline V gene data show CDR1 as MNHEY and CDR2 as SMNVEV (reference sequence). Trimming took off 2 bases at V and 5 bases at J, with 10 bases between the two ends. CDR3 length: 14 residues. CDR3 region: CASSLRADRNTIYF. For the CDR3, the DNA is TGTGCCAGCAGTTTACGGGCAGATCGAAACACCATATATTTT.

The V and J genes are TRBV7-8 and TRBJ1-2; 7 bases line up with TRBD1. Germline CDR1 and CDR2: SGHVS and FQNEAQ. The trim removed 2 bases at V and 4 bases at J, leaving 16 bases unmatched. The CDR3 sequence is 18 residues long. Written as DNA, the CDR3 is TGTGCCAGCAGCTTAAAATGGATTTCCGGGACAGTAAGCTATGGCTACACCTTC. Encoded protein: CASSLKWISGTVSYGYTF.

This rearrangement joins TRBV20-1 to TRBJ2-3, with 13 bases that match TRBD2. The CDR3 sequence is 18 residues long. The germline CDR1 and CDR2 sequences are DFQATT and SNEGSKA (reference sequence). The V and J ends lost 3 bases and 3 bases, in that order; junction bases with no gene match: 12. The CDR3 DNA reads as TGCAGTGCTAGGAGTGCTACTAGCGGGGGGGCGAGAACAGATACGCAGTATTTT. Protein sequence: CSARSATSGGARTDTQYF.

This clonotype was seen repeatedly, ten times or more. This chain links TRBV5-5 with TRBJ2-5, with D perhaps TRBD1 or TRBD2 (5 bases each). The CDR3 contains 14 residues. V was clipped by 4 bases and J by 5 bases, with 15 bases between them. Germline values: CDR1 SGHKS, CDR2 YYEKEE (reference sequence). CDR3 DNA sequence: TGTGCCAGCAGCACGGGACCTCCCGGGGAGACCCAGTACTTC. It codes for CASSTGPPGETQYF.

This clonotype was counted many times. V is TRBV11-2 and J is TRBJ2-2, with 7 bases matching TRBD1. The CDR3 totals 15 residues. The germline V gene encodes CDR1 SGHAT and CDR2 FQNNGV. V was pared by 6 bases and J by 0 bases, with 4 bases of the junction left unmatched. CDR3 DNA sequence: TGTGCCAGCAGACGAGACAGGGCGAACACCGGGGAGCTGTTTTTT. Protein sequence: CASRRDRANTGELFF. Complete variable domain (other parts from reference TRBV11-2 and TRBJ2-2): EAGVAQSPRYKIIEKRQSVAFWCNPISGHATLYWYQQILGQGPKLLIQFQNNGVVDDSQLPKDRFSAERLKGVDSTLKIQPAKLEDSAVYLCASRRDRANTGELFFGEGSRLTVL.

This clonotype was counted at least ten times. The chain couples TRBV5-1 to TRBJ1-2; the D gene is possibly TRBD1 (6 bases). The CDR3 contains 14 residues. Germline loops: CDR1 SGHRS, CDR2 YFSETQ. V shed 5 bases and J shed 6 bases, with 17 bases lying between them. The chain's CDR3 is CASSLGGQMDGYTF. As DNA, the CDR3 is TGCGCCAGCAGTCTAGGGGGTCAAATGGATGGCTACACCTTC.

With regard to this clonotype: A read error may be the cause here, since a much bigger clone is one base away. The gene calls are TRBV29-1 and TRBJ2-2; D is possibly TRBD1 (5 bases). The CDR3 runs to 11 residues. CDR1 and CDR2 from the germline V gene are SQVTM and ANQGSEA. This CDR3 is CSVEDTRELFF. The CDR3 region has the DNA TGCAGCGTTGAGGACACCAGGGAGCTGTTTTTT.

The V call is TRBV5-1, the J call TRBJ2-2; D uncertain. Germline lookup yields CDR1 SGHRS and CDR2 YFSETQ. The CDR3 consists of 14 residues. The V and J ends lost 7 bases and 0 bases respectively, with 10 bases between them. This CDR3 reads CASHRPPNTGELFF. The CDR3 DNA reads TGCGCCAGCCACCGGCCCCCGAACACCGGGGAGCTGTTTTTT.

This clonotype was counted ten times or more. J is TRBJ1-1 and V is TRBV20-1; D not certain. Germline V gene sequence: CDR1 DFQATT, CDR2 SNEGSKA (reference sequence). The CDR3 runs to 14 residues. Trimming cost V 5 bases and J 5 bases, with 18 bases left between them. CDR3 in amino acids: CSALVTYSITEAFF. CDR3 coding DNA: TGCAGTGCTTTGGTAACATACTCGATTACTGAAGCTTTCTTT.

This chain connects TRBV7-2 to TRBJ1-5, with D perhaps matching TRBD1 (6 bases). Trimming left V 7 bases short and J 5 bases short, with 12 bases between. The CDR3 consists of 13 residues. Germline V gives CDR1 SGHTA, CDR2 FQGNSA. CDR3 coding DNA: TGTGCCAGCAACTTGAGACAGGATCAGCCCCAGCATTTT. As protein: CASNLRQDQPQHF.

This clonotype was counted many times. The genes are TRBV11-2 and TRBJ2-7; the D gene is possibly TRBD2 (5 bases). The V gene's germline CDR1 is SGHAT and CDR2 FQNNGV. The CDR3 sequence is 14 residues long. Trimming removed 5 bases at V and 2 bases at J, with 13 bases between. The CDR3 loop is CASSPSTGTYEQYF. The DNA of the CDR3 is TGTGCCAGCAGCCCTAGTACGGGGACCTACGAGCAGTACTTC. The full variable domain, its missing parts supplied by reference TRBV11-2 and TRBJ2-7, is EAGVAQSPRYKIIEKRQSVAFWCNPISGHATLYWYQQILGQGPKLLIQFQNNGVVDDSQLPKDRFSAERLKGVDSTLKIQPAKLEDSAVYLCASSPSTGTYEQYFGPGTRLTVT.

The chain combines TRBV5-6 with TRBJ2-3, with D possibly being TRBD1 or TRBD2 (5 bases each). Germline values: CDR1 SGHDT, CDR2 YYEEEE. This CDR3 has 14 amino acids. V was pared by 4 bases and J by 1 base, with 10 bases between. The CDR3 sequence: CASSPGPRTDTQYF. The CDR3 DNA reads TGTGCCAGCAGCCCGGGACCACGCACAGATACGCAGTATTTT.

The genes are TRBV6-5 and TRBJ1-6; D is undetermined. The CDR3 spans 15 residues. V lost 2 bases and J 7 bases, leaving 12 bases between the germline ends. Germline assignment: CDR1 MNHEY and CDR2 SVGAGI. CDR3 coding DNA: TGTGCCAGCAGTTACGACGCCCCAAGGAATTCACCCCTCCACTTT. This sequence encodes CASSYDAPRNSPLHF.

Worth noting for this clonotype: Just one base apart from a much larger clone, this may be a read error. The V and J genes are TRBV4-2 and TRBJ2-5; the D is unclear. Germline-derived CDR1 and CDR2 are LGHNA and YNFKEQ. Between the trimmed V and J ends, which lost 3 bases and 11 bases, there was a span of 22 bases. This CDR3 has 15 residues. The CDR3 DNA sequence: TGTGCCAGCAGCCACTCTCGCTCTAGTTCCCATGAGCAGTACTTC. Protein sequence: CASSHSRSSSHEQYF.

The V call is TRBV6-2 or TRBV6-3, the J call TRBJ1-5; unclear D gene. Per germline, CDR1 MNHEY and CDR2 SVGEGT. The CDR3 length is 13 residues. V shed 2 bases and J shed 3 bases, with 5 bases lying between them. The CDR3 DNA is TGTGCCAGCAGTTACCGATACAATCAGCCCCAGCATTTT. This codes for CASSYRYNQPQHF.

This clonotype has just a few counts. The chain uses TRBV7-8 and TRBJ2-7; D tentatively fits TRBD1 or TRBD2 (5 bases each). Trimming removed 6 bases at V and 2 bases at J, with 23 bases between. Germline CDR1 and CDR2: SGHVS and FQNEAQ. This CDR3 spans 17 amino acids. CDR3 sequence reads: CASSLFSWGWQPYEQYF. CDR3 sequence (DNA): TGTGCCAGCAGTTTATTTTCTTGGGGGTGGCAGCCCTACGAGCAGTACTTC.

This clonotype was recorded a few times. This rearrangement joins TRBV15 to TRBJ2-1; possible D gene TRBD1, 6 bases. Trimming removed 1 base at V and 0 bases at J, with 10 bases between. There are 16 residues in the CDR3. Per germline, CDR1 LNHNV and CDR2 YYDKDF (reference sequence). The CDR3 here is CATSRGGGSSYNEQFF. CDR3 DNA sequence: TGTGCCACCAGCAGAGGTGGGGGCAGCTCCTACAATGAGCAGTTCTTC.